Listed below are T cell receptor beta chains from one sample, sequenced in a study of T-cell reconstitution after alpha-beta-depleted transplantation in children. TCRdb ran MiXCR on the PCR reads and lists one entry per CDR3 protein. The table lists approximately 350,000 distinct CDR3 sequences, about an eighth of them singletons. The source was PBMCs, collected from the stem cell graft. The source is a human donor who donated a stem cell graft to a child with Fanconi anemia. Each CDR3 is given with its conserved first and last residue. Fields, in order: V gene, J gene, D gene, CDR3 length, clone size, CDR3 protein, CDR3 DNA. A D gene is named only where the DNA matches it firmly. A row's size may be missing; if present it is once, few, many or a size class.

>TRBV20-1|TRBJ1-1|-|14|-
CSAIEFGTNTEAFF
TGCAGTGCTATCGAATTCGGGACGAACACTGAAGCTTTCTTT
>TRBV29-1|TRBJ2-5|-|15|few
CSVEGVPRGQETQYF
TGCAGCGTTGAAGGAGTGCCTCGGGGCCAAGAGACCCAGTACTTC
>TRBV5-1|TRBJ2-2|-|14|-
CASSLDTYTGELFF
TGCGCCAGCAGCCTGGACACCTACACCGGGGAGCTGTTTTTT
>TRBV9|TRBJ1-3|-|15|-
CASSVRGSAGNTIYF
TGTGCCAGCAGCGTAAGAGGGAGCGCTGGAAACACCATATATTTT
>TRBV5-6|TRBJ2-1|-|14|-
CASSFTTRTEEQFF
TGTGCCAGCAGCTTTACAACAAGGACAGAGGAGCAGTTCTTC
>TRBV7-2|TRBJ2-7|-|15|-
CASSFTQGRMYEQYF
TGTGCCAGCAGCTTTACACAGGGTCGAATGTACGAGCAGTACTTC
>TRBV5-1|TRBJ1-5|-|15|many
CASSLDGNSNQPQHF
TGCGCCAGCAGCTTGGACGGTAATAGCAATCAGCCCCAGCATTTT
>TRBV5-1|TRBJ1-1|-|13|few
CASSQATNTEAFF
TGCGCCAGCAGCCAGGCTACTAACACTGAAGCTTTCTTT
>TRBV4-2|TRBJ2-1|TRBD1|15|many
CASSPRTGSHNEQFF
TGTGCCAGCAGCCCAAGGACAGGGAGCCACAATGAGCAGTTCTTC
>TRBV7-2|TRBJ1-1|-|14|many
CASRPDRTNTEAFF
TGTGCCAGCAGACCGGACAGAACCAACACTGAAGCTTTCTTT
>TRBV20-1|TRBJ2-3|TRBD2|16|few
CSARARLAGEIDTQYF
TGCAGTGCTAGAGCTCGGCTAGCGGGGGAGATAGATACGCAGTATTTT
>TRBV12-3/TRBV12-4|TRBJ2-5|TRBD1|16|few
CASSLYRDRGRETQYF
TGTGCCAGCAGCTTATACCGGGACAGGGGTAGAGAGACCCAGTACTTC
>TRBV10-3|TRBJ2-7|-|13|-
CAISPDSTYEQYF
TGTGCCATCTCTCCGGACAGCACCTACGAGCAGTACTTC
>TRBV28|TRBJ1-1|-|11|many
CASSRYTEAFF
TGTGCCAGCAGCCGATACACTGAAGCTTTCTTT
>TRBV20-1|TRBJ2-3|-|14|-
CSAREGVGTDTQYF
TGCAGTGCTAGAGAGGGAGTCGGGACAGATACGCAGTATTTT
>TRBV5-1|TRBJ2-2|-|16|-
CASSLFGVTNTGELFF
TGCGCCAGCAGTTTGTTTGGGGTTACGAACACCGGGGAGCTGTTTTTT
>TRBV20-1|TRBJ2-3|-|12|few
CSARLGADTQYF
TGCAGTGCACGCCTGGGTGCAGATACGCAGTATTTT
>TRBV25-1|TRBJ1-1|-|15|many
CASSGFGDRQAQAFF
TGTGCCAGCAGTGGATTCGGTGACCGGCAGGCACAAGCTTTCTTT
>TRBV2|TRBJ2-7|-|13|few
CASGAGREYEQYF
TGTGCCAGCGGGGCAGGTCGAGAGTACGAGCAGTACTTC
>TRBV7-2|TRBJ1-4|-|12|many
CASSFAAEKLFF
TGTGCCAGCAGCTTCGCCGCAGAAAAACTGTTTTTT
>TRBV28|TRBJ1-5|-|10|many
CASGQDPQHF
TGTGCCAGCGGTCAGGATCCCCAGCATTTT
>TRBV4-2|TRBJ1-4|-|16|few
CASSQMAGRVGEKLFF
TGTGCCAGCAGCCAAATGGCGGGCAGGGTAGGAGAAAAACTGTTTTTT
>TRBV2|TRBJ1-2|-|14|few
CASSGAGVGYGYTF
TGTGCCAGCAGTGGGGCAGGGGTTGGCTATGGCTACACCTTC
>TRBV11-2|TRBJ1-1|-|15|few
CASSLLGGAHTEAFF
TGTGCCAGCAGCCTTCTAGGGGGGGCTCACACTGAAGCTTTCTTT
>TRBV7-9|TRBJ2-7|-|14|-
CASSFLRPQGEQYF
TGTGCCAGCAGCTTCTTAAGGCCCCAGGGGGAGCAGTACTTC
>TRBV5-6|TRBJ1-1|-|17|-
CASSSRGGPTMNTEAFF
TGTGCCAGCAGCTCACGGGGAGGGCCCACCATGAACACTGAAGCTTTCTTT
>TRBV5-1|TRBJ1-2|-|13|many
CASSLSDRYGYTF
TGCGCCAGCAGCCTCTCAGACCGCTATGGCTACACCTTC
>TRBV9|TRBJ2-7|-|14|many
CASSVGQEGYEQYF
TGTGCCAGCAGCGTAGGGCAGGAGGGGTACGAGCAGTACTTC
>TRBV20-1|TRBJ1-1|-|11|-
CSARDDTRAFF
TGCAGTGCTAGAGATGACACCCGAGCTTTCTTT
>TRBV7-8|TRBJ2-3|TRBD1|17|-
CASSPQIPGQSTDTQYF
TGTGCCAGCAGCCCGCAGATTCCGGGACAGTCCACAGATACGCAGTATTTT
>TRBV12-3/TRBV12-4|TRBJ1-1|TRBD1|16|-
CASSPGGDRPNTEAFF
TGTGCCAGCAGTCCCGGAGGGGACAGACCGAACACTGAAGCTTTCTTT
>TRBV2|TRBJ2-6|-|15|many
CASSERQPGANVLTF
TGTGCCAGCAGTGAAAGGCAGCCTGGGGCCAACGTCCTGACTTTC
>TRBV30|TRBJ2-3|TRBD1|15|few
CAWSVGTGVGDTQYF
TGTGCCTGGAGTGTAGGGACAGGGGTTGGAGATACGCAGTATTTT
>TRBV18|TRBJ1-1|TRBD1|13|few
CASANRGLTEAFF
TGTGCCAGCGCCAACAGGGGGTTGACTGAAGCTTTCTTT
>TRBV3-1|TRBJ1-2|-|11|-
CASSQGVRYTF
TGTGCCAGCAGCCAAGGGGTACGCTACACCTTC
>TRBV27|TRBJ2-1|TRBD1|14|-
CASSLTGRRDEQFF
TGTGCCAGCAGTTTGACAGGGCGAAGGGATGAGCAGTTCTTC
>TRBV7-3|TRBJ1-1|-|13|few
CASSFDMNTEAFF
TGTGCCAGCAGCTTCGATATGAACACTGAAGCTTTCTTT
>TRBV5-1|TRBJ2-3|-|14|many
CASSLVLPTDTQYF
TGCGCCAGCAGCTTGGTTTTACCCACAGATACGCAGTATTTT
>TRBV2|TRBJ2-1|-|14|-
CASSPTTAGNEQFF
TGTGCCAGCAGTCCCACTACCGCGGGCAATGAGCAGTTCTTC
>TRBV12-3/TRBV12-4|TRBJ2-1|-|12|many
CASSSFDGEQFF
TGTGCCAGCAGTTCCTTCGATGGTGAGCAGTTCTTC
>TRBV18|TRBJ2-1|TRBD2|16|-
CASSPPGSGGEGEQFF
TGTGCCAGCTCACCACCAGGTAGCGGGGGGGAAGGTGAGCAGTTCTTC
>TRBV12-3/TRBV12-4|TRBJ2-5|-|13|-
CASSFGLWETQYF
TGTGCCAGCAGTTTTGGACTCTGGGAGACCCAGTACTTC
>TRBV10-2|TRBJ1-6|-|16|many
CASSTVGGNQYAPLHF
TGCGCCAGCAGTACTGTCGGGGGCAATCAATATGCACCCCTCCACTTT
>TRBV4-3|TRBJ2-6|-|17|-
CASSERTEYSGANVLTF
TGCGCCAGCAGCGAGAGGACGGAGTACTCTGGGGCCAACGTCCTGACTTTC
>TRBV18|TRBJ2-7|-|14|few
CASSPDPGTYEQYF
TGTGCCAGCTCACCAGATCCGGGGACCTACGAGCAGTACTTC
>TRBV12-3/TRBV12-4|TRBJ2-3|-|15|many
CASSPGHLSTDTQYF
TGTGCCAGCAGCCCCGGACACCTTAGCACAGATACGCAGTATTTT
>TRBV5-4|TRBJ2-7|-|12|few
CASSREGYEQYF
TGTGCCAGCAGCCGCGAGGGCTACGAGCAGTACTTC
>TRBV27|TRBJ1-1|TRBD1|15|few
CASRPHTQGTTEAFF
TGTGCCAGCAGGCCCCATACACAGGGGACCACTGAAGCTTTCTTT
>TRBV6-1|TRBJ1-2|-|14|-
CASSRGGANYGYTF
TGTGCCAGCAGCCGAGGGGGAGCTAACTATGGCTACACCTTC
>TRBV13|TRBJ2-7|TRBD2|15|many
CASSTLAGGHYEQYF
TGTGCCAGCAGCACACTAGCGGGGGGGCACTACGAGCAGTACTTC
>TRBV20-1|TRBJ2-5|-|14|few
CSANTPGLRETQYF
TGCAGTGCTAACACCCCAGGGTTAAGGGAGACCCAGTACTTC
>TRBV29-1|TRBJ2-7|-|11|-
CSVVWDHEQYF
TGCAGCGTTGTCTGGGATCACGAGCAGTACTTC
>TRBV27|TRBJ2-1|TRBD2|17|few
CASSLYLAGAPYNEQFF
TGTGCCAGCAGTTTATACCTAGCGGGGGCTCCTTACAATGAGCAGTTCTTC